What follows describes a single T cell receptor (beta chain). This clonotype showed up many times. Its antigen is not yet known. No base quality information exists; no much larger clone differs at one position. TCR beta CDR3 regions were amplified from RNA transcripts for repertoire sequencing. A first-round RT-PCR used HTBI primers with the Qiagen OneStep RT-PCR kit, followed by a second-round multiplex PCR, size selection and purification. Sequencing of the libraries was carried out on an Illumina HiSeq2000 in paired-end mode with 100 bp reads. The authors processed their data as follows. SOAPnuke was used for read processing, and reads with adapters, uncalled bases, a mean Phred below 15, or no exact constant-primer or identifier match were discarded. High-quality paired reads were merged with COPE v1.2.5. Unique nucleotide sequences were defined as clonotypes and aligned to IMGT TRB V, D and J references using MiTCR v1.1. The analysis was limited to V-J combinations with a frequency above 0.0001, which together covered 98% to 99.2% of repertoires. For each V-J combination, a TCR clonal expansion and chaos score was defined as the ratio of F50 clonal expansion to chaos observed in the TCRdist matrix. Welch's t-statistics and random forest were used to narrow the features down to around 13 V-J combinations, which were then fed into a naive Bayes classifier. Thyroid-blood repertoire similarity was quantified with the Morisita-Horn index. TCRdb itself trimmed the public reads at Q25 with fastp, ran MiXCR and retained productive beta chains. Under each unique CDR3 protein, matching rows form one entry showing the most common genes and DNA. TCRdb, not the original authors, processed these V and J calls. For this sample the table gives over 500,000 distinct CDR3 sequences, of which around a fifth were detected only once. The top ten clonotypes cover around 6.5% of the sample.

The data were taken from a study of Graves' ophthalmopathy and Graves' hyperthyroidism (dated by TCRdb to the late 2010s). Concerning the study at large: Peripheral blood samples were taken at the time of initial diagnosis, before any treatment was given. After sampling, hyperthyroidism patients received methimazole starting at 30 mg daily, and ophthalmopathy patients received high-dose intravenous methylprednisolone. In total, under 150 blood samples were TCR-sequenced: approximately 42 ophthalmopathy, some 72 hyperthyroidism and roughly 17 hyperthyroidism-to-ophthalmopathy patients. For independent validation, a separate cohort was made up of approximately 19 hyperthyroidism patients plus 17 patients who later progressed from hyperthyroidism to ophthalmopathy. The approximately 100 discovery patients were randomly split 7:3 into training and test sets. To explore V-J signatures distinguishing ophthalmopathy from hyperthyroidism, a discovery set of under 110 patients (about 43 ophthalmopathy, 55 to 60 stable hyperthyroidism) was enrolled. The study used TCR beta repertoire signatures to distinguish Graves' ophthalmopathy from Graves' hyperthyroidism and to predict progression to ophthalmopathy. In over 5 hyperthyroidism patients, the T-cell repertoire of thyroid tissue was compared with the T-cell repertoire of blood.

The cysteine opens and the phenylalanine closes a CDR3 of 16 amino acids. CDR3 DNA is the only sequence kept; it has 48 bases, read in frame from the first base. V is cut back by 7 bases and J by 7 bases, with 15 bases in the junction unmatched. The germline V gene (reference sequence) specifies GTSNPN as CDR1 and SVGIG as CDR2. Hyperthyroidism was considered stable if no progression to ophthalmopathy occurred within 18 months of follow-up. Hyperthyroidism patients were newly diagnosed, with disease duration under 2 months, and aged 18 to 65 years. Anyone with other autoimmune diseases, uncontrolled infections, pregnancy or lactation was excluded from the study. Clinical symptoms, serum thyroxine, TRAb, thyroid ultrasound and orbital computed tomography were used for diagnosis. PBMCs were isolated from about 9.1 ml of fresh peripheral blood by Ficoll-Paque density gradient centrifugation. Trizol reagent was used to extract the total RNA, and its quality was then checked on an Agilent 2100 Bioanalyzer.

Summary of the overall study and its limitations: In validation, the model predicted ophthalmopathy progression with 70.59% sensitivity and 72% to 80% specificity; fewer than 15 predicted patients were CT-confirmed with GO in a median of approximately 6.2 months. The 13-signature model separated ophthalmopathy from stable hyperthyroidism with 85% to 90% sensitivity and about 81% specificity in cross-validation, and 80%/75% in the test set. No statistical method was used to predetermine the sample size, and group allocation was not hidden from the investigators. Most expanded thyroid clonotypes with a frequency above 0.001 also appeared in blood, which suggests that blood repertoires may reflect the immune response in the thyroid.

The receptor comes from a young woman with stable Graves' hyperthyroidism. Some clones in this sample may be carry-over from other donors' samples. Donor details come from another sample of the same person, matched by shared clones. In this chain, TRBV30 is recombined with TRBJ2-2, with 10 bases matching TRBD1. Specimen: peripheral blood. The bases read TGTGCCTTCACGCGCCCGGGACAGGGGTTTGACGGGGAGCTGTTTTTT. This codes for CAFTRPGQGFDGELFF.